The clone carrying this T cell receptor (beta chain) was counted a single time. V lost 4 bases to trimming and J lost 4 bases, with 19 bases between them. This CDR3 has 16 amino acids. Germline values: CDR1 SGHDN, CDR2 FVKESK. This record belongs to a study of T cell responses to AZD1222 COVID-19 vaccine. Assay used: immunoSEQ multiplex PCR; TCRdb lists only in-frame clones, some missing. The sample includes approximately 120,000 clones, around nine tenths seen only once; the top ten take approximately 15%. The clonotype comes from an adult in good health. The J gene is TRBJ1-2, the V gene TRBV14; no reliable D call. The material sequenced was peripheral blood, taken on day 0 of AZD1222 vaccination. The CDR3 nucleotides read TGTGCCAGCAGCCCGGTTTCCGCCCCCCGGACCTATGGCTACACCTTC. As protein: CASSPVSAPRTYGYTF.